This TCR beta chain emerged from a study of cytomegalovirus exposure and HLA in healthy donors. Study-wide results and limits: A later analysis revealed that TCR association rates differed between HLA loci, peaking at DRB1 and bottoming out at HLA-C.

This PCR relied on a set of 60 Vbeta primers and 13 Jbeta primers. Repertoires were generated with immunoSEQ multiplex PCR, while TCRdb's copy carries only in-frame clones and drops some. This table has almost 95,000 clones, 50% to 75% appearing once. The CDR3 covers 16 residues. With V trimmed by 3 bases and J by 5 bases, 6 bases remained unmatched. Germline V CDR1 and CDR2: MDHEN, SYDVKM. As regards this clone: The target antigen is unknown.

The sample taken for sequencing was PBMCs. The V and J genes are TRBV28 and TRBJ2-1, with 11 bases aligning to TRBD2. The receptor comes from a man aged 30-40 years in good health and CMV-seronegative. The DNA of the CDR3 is TGTGCCAGCAGTTTTATAGCGGGAGGGCCCCACAATGAGCAGTTCTTC. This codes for CASSFIAGGPHNEQFF.